The 31 T cell receptor beta chains in this list originate from one sample, sequenced in a study of cytomegalovirus exposure and HLA in healthy donors. The PCR was carried out with 60 Vbeta primers and 13 Jbeta primers. Some clones are missing from TCRdb's copy, which holds only in-frame ones; the method was immunoSEQ multiplex PCR. The sample consists of 150,000 to 200,000 clones, roughly 80% of them appearing once. The sample consisted of PBMCs. The receptors here all came from a male donor in good health and CMV-seronegative.

V and J are TRBV10-2 and TRBJ1-5; TRBD1 is a possible D gene (5 bases). Germline V gene lookup returns CDR1 WSHSY and CDR2 SAAADI. This CDR3 is 15 amino acids long. V gave up 3 bases and J gave up 3 bases, with 12 bases separating them. CDR3 coding DNA: TGCGCCAGCAGTGAATCAGGACAATTCAATCAGCCCCAGCATTTT. Translating it yields CASSESGQFNQPQHF.

This clone was recorded a few times. V gene TRBV2 combines with J gene TRBJ1-1; a possible D gene is TRBD1 (6 bases). The V end lost 4 bases, the J end lost 4 bases, and 10 bases lay between the germline ends. The CDR3 length is 13 residues. CDR1 is SNHLY and CDR2 is FYNNEI in the germline V gene. The chain's CDR3 is CASSGVGATEAFF. In DNA, the CDR3 is TGTGCCAGCAGTGGTGTGGGGGCCACTGAAGCTTTCTTT.

The chain has TRBV7-6 and TRBJ2-7, with 7 bases lining up with TRBD2. J lost 2 bases, V lost 4 bases, and 11 bases had no gene match. The germline CDR1 and CDR2 sequences are SGHVS and FNYEAQ. The CDR3 covers 16 residues. CDR3 sequence reads: CASSSLGAGRPYEQYF. The CDR3 region has the DNA TGTGCCAGCAGCTCCCTTGGGGCCGGGAGGCCCTACGAGCAGTACTTC.

The CDR3 sequence: CASSTDTPGDTNTGELFF. For the CDR3, the DNA is TGTGCCAGTAGTACGGACACCCCTGGGGATACGAACACCGGGGAGCTGTTTTTT. The rearrangement uses TRBV19 and TRBJ2-2; possible D gene TRBD1, 5 bases. The CDR3 loop spans 18 amino acids. The V gene's germline CDR1 is LNHDA and CDR2 SQIVND (reference sequence). V lost 4 bases and J 0 bases, leaving 18 bases between the germline ends.

V and J are TRBV11-2 and TRBJ2-1, with TRBD2 identical over 10 bases. The germline CDR1 and CDR2 sequences are SGHAT and FQNNGV. V shed 4 bases and J 6 bases; nucleotides not matched to a gene: 3. This CDR3 region has 14 residues. CDR3 residues: CASSSASGSNEQFF. CDR3 DNA sequence: TGTGCCAGCAGCTCGGCTAGCGGGAGCAATGAGCAGTTCTTC.

The chain recombines TRBV6-5 with TRBJ2-7; TRBD1 matches 7 bases. Germline trimming cut 3 bases from V and 0 bases from J; bases unmatched to any gene: 8. The CDR3 spans 16 residues. The germline CDR1 and CDR2 sequences are MNHEY and SVGAGI. The CDR3 DNA reads TGTGCCAGCAGTTATAGTGGTGGGGACAGCTCCTACGAGCAGTACTTC. Translation: CASSYSGGDSSYEQYF.

This chain uses TRBV28 with TRBJ1-2; 10 bases match TRBD1. The germline gives CDR1 MDHEN, CDR2 SYDVKM. The V gene end was trimmed by 8 bases and the J gene end by 0 bases; junction bases not matched to a gene: 6. The CDR3 runs 15 residues. The CDR3 DNA follows: TGTGCCAGCTGGGACAGGGGACGGGCTAACTATGGCTACACCTTC. Amino acids: CASWDRGRANYGYTF.

As to this clone: One end of the junction varies from germline; a read error may be responsible. The chain carries TRBV7-9 and TRBJ2-5, with TRBD2 matching over 14 bases. The CDR3 is 16 residues long. Looked up from germline, CDR1 is SEHNR and CDR2 is FQNEAQ (reference sequence). For the CDR3, the DNA is TGTTCCAGCAGCTTTGGACTAGCGGGAGGCGGGGAGACCCAGTACTTC. It specifies CSSSFGLAGGGETQYF.

The chain joins TRBV11-3 to TRBJ2-5; D ambiguous. The CDR3 runs 11 residues. Germline V lookup: CDR1 SGHNT, CDR2 YENEEA. V shed 9 bases and J shed 5 bases, with 10 bases lying between them. CDR3 in amino acids: CASHSGETQYF. The CDR3 DNA sequence: TGTGCCAGTCACAGTGGCGAGACCCAGTACTTC.

The chain combines TRBV7-9 with TRBJ1-5, with D perhaps TRBD1 (5 bases). CDR3 length: 14 amino acids. CDR1 and CDR2 from the germline V gene are SEHNR and FQNEAQ (reference sequence). The ends were cut back, 5 bases at V and 5 bases at J, with 13 bases in the middle. The CDR3 loop reads CASSPGGSHQPQHF. CDR3 in DNA: TGTGCCAGCAGCCCGGGGGGTTCCCATCAGCCCCAGCATTTT.

This chain connects TRBV28 to TRBJ2-1; 7 bases match TRBD2. This CDR3 comprises 15 residues. Germline V gene sequence: CDR1 MDHEN, CDR2 SYDVKM. The junction had 5 bases not matched to a gene; V was cut back by 3 bases and J by 3 bases. CDR3 DNA: TGTGCCAGCAGTTTTTTTGGCGGGAGCTACAATGAGCAGTTCTTC. It yields the protein CASSFFGGSYNEQFF.

This clone was observed a single time. The chain combines TRBV7-9 with TRBJ2-1, with TRBD1 matching 8 bases. Looked up from germline, CDR1 is SEHNR and CDR2 is FQNEAQ (reference sequence). The CDR3 consists of 17 residues. Trimming removed 4 bases from V and 3 bases from J; junction bases left unmatched: 11. This chain's CDR3 is CASSSPWTGTDYNEQFF. The CDR3 region has the DNA TGTGCCAGCAGCTCGCCGTGGACAGGGACAGACTACAATGAGCAGTTCTTC.

The chain carries TRBV5-6 and TRBJ2-3; D may be TRBD2 (5 bases). The CDR3 has 17 amino acids. Deletions cut 0 bases from V and 0 bases from J, with 14 bases between. Germline V gives CDR1 SGHDT, CDR2 YYEEEE. The CDR3 coding sequence is TGTGCCAGCAGCTTGGTATATTCGGGGTACAGCACAGATACGCAGTATTTT. Translated, it gives CASSLVYSGYSTDTQYF.

Of note for this clone: The sample holds other DNA sequences that translate to the same CDR3. The rearrangement joins TRBV5-1 to TRBJ1-1; no clear D. Germline V gene data show CDR1 as SGHRS and CDR2 as YFSETQ. V lost 4 bases to trimming and J lost 1 base, with 14 bases between them. The CDR3 loop spans 15 amino acids. The CDR3 reads CASSPREGGNTEAFF. DNA for the CDR3: TGCGCCAGCAGCCCGCGGGAGGGAGGGAACACTGAAGCTTTCTTT.

The CDR3 nucleotides read TGTGCCAGCAGTTTATGGGGACAGGGCTCTAAAACTTTCTACGAGCAGTACTTC. Translating it yields CASSLWGQGSKTFYEQYF. This rearrangement joins TRBV28 to TRBJ2-7; 9 bases align to TRBD1. The germline CDR1 and CDR2 sequences are MDHEN and SYDVKM. The CDR3 runs 18 residues. J was trimmed by 3 bases and V by 0 bases; bases with no gene match: 12. Full variable domain (remainder filled in from reference TRBV28 and TRBJ2-7): DVKVTQSSRYLVKRTGEKVFLECVQDMDHENMFWYRQDPGLGLRLIYFSYDVKMKEKGDIPEGYSVSREKKERFSLILESASTNQTSMYLCASSLWGQGSKTFYEQYFGPGTRLTVT.

J is TRBJ2-2 and V is TRBV7-7, with D possibly matching TRBD2 (5 bases). The CDR3 covers 18 residues. V lost 2 bases, J lost 4 bases, and 20 bases lay in between. Germline assignment: CDR1 SSHAT and CDR2 FNYEAQ (reference sequence). This chain's CDR3 is CASSLSPTASRSTGELFF. CDR3 bases: TGTGCCAGCAGCTTATCCCCCACAGCTAGCAGGTCCACCGGGGAGCTGTTTTTT.

The chain uses TRBV7-6 and TRBJ2-2; 9 bases fit TRBD2. Losses at the gene ends were 5 bases for V and 5 bases for J; bases not matched to a gene: 6. Germline CDR1 and CDR2: SGHVS and FNYEAQ. This CDR3 is 15 amino acids long. In DNA form, the CDR3 reads TGTGCCAGCAGCCTGGCGGGGGGGCGGACCGGGGAGCTGTTTTTT. Translated: CASSLAGGRTGELFF.

This clone occurred a few times. The J gene is TRBJ1-5, the V gene TRBV19, with a possible D match to TRBD1 (6 bases). The ends were cut back, 1 base at V and 9 bases at J, with 7 bases in the middle. Germline V gene data show CDR1 as LNHDA and CDR2 as SQIVND (reference sequence). The CDR3 totals 12 residues. The CDR3 nucleotides are TGTGCCAGTAGTATAGTAGGGGGGCCCCAGCATTTT. Translating it yields CASSIVGGPQHF.

This clone appeared once. The V call is TRBV5-8, the J call TRBJ1-2; 8 nucleotides align to TRBD1. The CDR3 is 16 amino acids. Germline V gives CDR1 SGHTS, CDR2 YDEGEE. V trimming: 1 base; J trimming: 3 bases; junction bases outside the gene matches: 8. The CDR3 is CASSLFSSGGHYGYTF. CDR3 DNA sequence: TGTGCCAGCAGCTTGTTTTCTTCAGGGGGCCACTATGGCTACACCTTC.

The J gene is TRBJ1-5, the V gene TRBV15; D gene unclear. V lost 0 bases to trimming and J lost 4 bases, with 13 bases between them. Germline V gene data show CDR1 as LNHNV and CDR2 as YYDKDF (reference sequence). CDR3 size: 16 residues. CDR3 region: CATSRDWKAGNQPQHF. The CDR3 bases are TGTGCCACCAGCAGAGATTGGAAGGCGGGTAATCAGCCCCAGCATTTT.

The V call is TRBV19, the J call TRBJ1-2, with 9 bases that match TRBD1. Germline V gene data show CDR1 as LNHDA and CDR2 as SQIVND (reference sequence). The ends lost 5 bases at V and 5 bases at J; junction bases unmatched: 9. This CDR3 is 15 amino acids long. CDR3 loop: CASSWGTGTHYGYTF. The CDR3 DNA is TGTGCCAGTAGTTGGGGGACAGGGACTCATTATGGCTACACCTTC.

Regarding this clone: The sample has other DNA sequences that encode this CDR3 too. The chain combines TRBV7-2 with TRBJ2-3; D uncertain. This CDR3 is built from 12 residues. Germline V gene sequence: CDR1 SGHTA, CDR2 FQGNSA. The V end lost 5 bases, the J end lost 0 bases, and 3 bases lay between the germline ends. The CDR3 here is CASSPSTDTQYF. The CDR3 nucleotides read TGTGCCAGCAGCCCTAGCACAGATACGCAGTATTTT.

The CDR3 loop reads CASRDTGGQPQHF. In DNA form, the CDR3 reads TGTGCCAGCAGAGACACAGGGGGACAGCCCCAGCATTTT. This chain connects TRBV28 to TRBJ1-5; 8 bases are shared with TRBD1. Trimming removed 6 bases from V and 7 bases from J; junction bases left unmatched: 5. Per the germline V gene, CDR1 is MDHEN and CDR2 is SYDVKM. CDR3 size: 13 residues.

The rearrangement uses TRBV6-1 and TRBJ2-2; 14 nucleotides align to TRBD2. The V and J ends lost 7 bases and 8 bases, in that order; junction bases with no gene match: 6. This CDR3 has 15 amino acids. Germline-derived CDR1 and CDR2 are MNHNS and SASEGT. CDR3 nucleotides: TGTGCCAGCACCGGACTAGCGGGAGGTAGGGGGGAGCTGTTTTTT. Protein product: CASTGLAGGRGELFF.

This chain links TRBV11-3 with TRBJ1-1, with D uncertain. The germline V and J ends were trimmed by 4 bases and 1 base, with 16 bases remaining between them. This CDR3 contains 16 residues. The germline gives CDR1 SGHNT, CDR2 YENEEA. The CDR3 reads CASSSTARRANTEAFF. CDR3 nucleotides: TGTGCCAGCAGCTCGACCGCCCGGAGGGCGAACACTGAAGCTTTCTTT.

This chain links TRBV27 with TRBJ2-3; unclear D gene. CDR1 and CDR2 (germline): MNHEY, SMNVEV (reference sequence). V was clipped by 5 bases and J by 9 bases, with 21 bases between them. The CDR3 length is 15 residues. The CDR3 region has the DNA TGTGCCAGCAGTCCCGTCGGTGGCGGCCCTGGGACGCAGTATTTT. Translating it yields CASSPVGGGPGTQYF.

The rearrangement links TRBV10-3 to TRBJ2-5, with 9 positions matching TRBD2. CDR1 and CDR2 from the germline V gene are ENHRY and SYGVKD. Germline trimming cut 4 bases from V and 5 bases from J; bases unmatched to any gene: 17. CDR3 size: 18 residues. CDR3 DNA sequence: TGTGCCATCAGTGTCGAGACTAGCGGTCTCCCTTCGAGGGAGACCCAGTACTTC. Amino acids: CAISVETSGLPSRETQYF.

This clone was counted once. The gene calls are TRBV19 and TRBJ1-6; 7 nucleotides align to TRBD1. Germline V gene lookup returns CDR1 LNHDA and CDR2 SQIVND (reference sequence). CDR3 length equals 17 residues. V dropped 1 base and J dropped 4; count of bases not matched to a gene: 7. DNA of the CDR3: TGTGCCAGTAGTATAGCCTGGACAGGCCTTTATAATTCACCCCTCCACTTT. This sequence encodes CASSIAWTGLYNSPLHF. Full variable domain (missing parts from reference TRBV19 and TRBJ1-6): DGGITQSPKYLFRKEGQNVTLSCEQNLNHDAMYWYRQDPGQGLRLIYYSQIVNDFQKGDIAEGYSVSREKKESFPLTVTSAQKNPTAFYLCASSIAWTGLYNSPLHFGNGTRLTVT.

V usage is TRBV7-2 and J usage is TRBJ2-3; no definite D call. V dropped 8 bases and J dropped 0 bases, with 9 bases sitting between them. Germline V gene lookup returns CDR1 SGHTA and CDR2 FQGNSA. This CDR3 has 13 amino acids. The CDR3 DNA follows: TGTGCCAGCTGCGCCGGGAGCACAGATACGCAGTATTTT. Protein product: CASCAGSTDTQYF.

V and J are TRBV7-2 and TRBJ1-6, with D tentatively TRBD1 (5 bases). V was cut by 2 bases and J by 6 bases, with 8 bases left in between. This CDR3 has 14 residues. Per germline, CDR1 SGHTA and CDR2 FQGNSA. Here the CDR3 reads CASSLQGGNSPLHF. CDR3 in DNA: TGTGCCAGCAGCTTACAGGGTGGTAATTCACCCCTCCACTTT.

This clone was seen a handful of times. The rearrangement links TRBV18 to TRBJ2-1; TRBD2 might be the D (5 bases). The CDR3 extends over 14 amino acids. Per germline, CDR1 KGHSH and CDR2 LQKENI. V was trimmed by 8 bases and J by 1 base, leaving 12 bases between them. The CDR3: CASVSGKSYNEQFF. The DNA for the CDR3 is TGTGCCAGCGTCTCGGGGAAATCCTACAATGAGCAGTTCTTC. Together with reference TRBV18 and TRBJ2-1, the CDR3 gives the full variable domain: NAGVMQNPRHLVRRRGQEARLRCSPMKGHSHVYWYRQLPEEGLKFMVYLQKENIIDESGMPKERFSAEFPKEGPSILRIQQVVRGDSAAYFCASVSGKSYNEQFFGPGTRLTVL.